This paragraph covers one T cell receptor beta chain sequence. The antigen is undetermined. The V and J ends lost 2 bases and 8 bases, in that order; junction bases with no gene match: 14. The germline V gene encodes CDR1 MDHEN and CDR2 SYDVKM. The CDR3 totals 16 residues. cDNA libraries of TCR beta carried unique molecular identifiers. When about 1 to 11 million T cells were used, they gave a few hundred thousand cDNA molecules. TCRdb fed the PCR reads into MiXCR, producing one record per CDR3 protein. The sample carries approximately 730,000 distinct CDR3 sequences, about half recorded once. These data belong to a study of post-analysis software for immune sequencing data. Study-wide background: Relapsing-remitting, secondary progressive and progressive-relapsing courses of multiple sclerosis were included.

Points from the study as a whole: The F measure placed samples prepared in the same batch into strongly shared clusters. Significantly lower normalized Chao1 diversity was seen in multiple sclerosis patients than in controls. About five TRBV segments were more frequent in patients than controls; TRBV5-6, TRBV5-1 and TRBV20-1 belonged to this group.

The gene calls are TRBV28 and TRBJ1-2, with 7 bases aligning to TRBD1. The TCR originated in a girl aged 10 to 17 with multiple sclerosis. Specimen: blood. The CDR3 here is CASSLLPDRAPWGYTF. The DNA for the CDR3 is TGTGCCAGCAGTTTACTCCCCGACAGGGCTCCTTGGGGCTACACCTTC.